This is a list of T cell receptor beta chains from one sample in a study of T-cell reconstitution after alpha-beta-depleted transplantation in children. Using its own MiXCR run on the PCR reads, TCRdb lists one record per CDR3 protein. The data show about 91,000 distinct CDR3 sequences, approximately 9.2% seen once. Sequencing used PBMCs from the stem cell graft donor, obtained from the stem cell graft. These receptor sequences come from a human donor who donated a stem cell graft to a child with congenital amegakaryocytic thrombocytopenia. Each CDR3 is given with its conserved first and last residue. Fields, in order: D gene, clone size, V gene, J gene, CDR3 DNA, CDR3 protein. D genes are given only for firm matches. Only part of the rows carry a size: once, few, many, or a class if the clone is expanded.

TRBD1	many	TRBV9	TRBJ1-2	TGTGCCAGCAGCCCTGACTGGGGACAGACCCCTTATGGCTACACCTTC	CASSPDWGQTPYGYTF
TRBD1	many	TRBV10-3	TRBJ2-5	TGTGCCATCAGTGGGGAGACAGGGAGAGAGACCCAGTACTTC	CAISGETGRETQYF
-	few	TRBV5-1	TRBJ2-6	TGCGCCAGCAGCTTGGGCCTTAGCTCTGGGGCCAACGGCCTGACTTTC	CASSLGLSSGANGLTF
-	many	TRBV7-2	TRBJ1-2	TGTGCCAGCAGCCTACTAACCAGGAACTATGGCTACACCTTC	CASSLLTRNYGYTF
-	many	TRBV20-1	TRBJ2-7	TGCAGTGCGAGGATCGGGACTTATTCATCCTACGAGCAGTACTTC	CSARIGTYSSYEQYF
-	medium-sized	TRBV7-2	TRBJ2-5	TGTGCCAGCAGCCTCTACCAAGAGACCCAGTACTTC	CASSLYQETQYF
-	many	TRBV12-3/TRBV12-4	TRBJ1-5	TGTGCCAGCAGTTCGGGAAATAGCAATCAGCCCCAGCATTTT	CASSSGNSNQPQHF
-	many	TRBV7-2	TRBJ1-1	TGTGCCAGCAGCTTTTCGACAGTGAACACTGAAGCTTTCTTT	CASSFSTVNTEAFF
TRBD2	many	TRBV7-2	TRBJ2-1	TGTGCCAGCAGCCCTTTAGCGGGAGTCTACAATGAGCAGTTCTTC	CASSPLAGVYNEQFF
-	many	TRBV19	TRBJ1-5	TGTGCCAGTAGGGGATGGGGCAAGCAGCCCCAGCATTTT	CASRGWGKQPQHF
TRBD1	-	TRBV5-6	TRBJ1-6	TGTGCCAGCAGCTTCTCCCCGGGACAGAATTCACCCCTCCACTTT	CASSFSPGQNSPLHF
TRBD2	many	TRBV20-1	TRBJ2-1	TGCAGTTCCCCACGGGGGGGCCTATACAATGAGCAGTTCTTC	CSSPRGGLYNEQFF
TRBD1	-	TRBV28	TRBJ2-1	TGTGCCAGCAGTTTAGAGGACAGGGACAATGAGCAGTTCTTC	CASSLEDRDNEQFF
TRBD1	many	TRBV29-1	TRBJ2-2	TGCAGCGTTTCTGAACAGGGGTGGGACACCGGGGAGCTGTTTTTT	CSVSEQGWDTGELFF
-	many	TRBV30	TRBJ1-5	TGTGCCTGGAGTGTAAGGCAGGGCAATCAGCCCCAGCATTTT	CAWSVRQGNQPQHF
TRBD1	few	TRBV5-3	TRBJ1-5	TGTGCCATGAGCTTGGCCGGGACAGGCTACCAGCCCCAGCATTTT	CAMSLAGTGYQPQHF
TRBD1	many	TRBV24-1	TRBJ2-1	TGTGCCACCAGTGATTCCGGGACAGGGGACTACAATGAGCAGTTCTTC	CATSDSGTGDYNEQFF
-	many	TRBV20-1	TRBJ2-1	TGCAGTGCCGATAGACGGGGTTACAATGAGCAGTTCTTC	CSADRRGYNEQFF
-	few	TRBV12-3/TRBV12-4	TRBJ1-1	TGTGCCAGCAGTCTCCCGGGGGGGAGGACTGAAGCTTTCTTT	CASSLPGGRTEAFF